This entry concerns a single T cell receptor (beta chain). Its antigen remains unidentified. TCRdb keeps only in-frame clones here, not all; method: immunoSEQ multiplex PCR. The sample carries about 75,000 clones, approximately 88% recorded once. These data originate in a study of T cell responses to AZD1222 COVID-19 vaccine. Study-level findings and limits: Per reports, nearly half of all spike-specific TCRs target regions that are unmutated in variants. White British donors predominated, females outnumbered males, and clonal diversity was possibly underestimated. Repertoire sampling occurred only after the peak T cell response. Only a handful of people who got AZD1222 tested seropositive at baseline.

The CDR3 is 14 residues long. Germline CDR1 SGHAT, CDR2 FQDESV (reference sequence). Losses at the gene ends were 6 bases for V and 8 bases for J; bases not matched to a gene: 6. The chain couples TRBV11-1 to TRBJ2-1; 11 nucleotides match TRBD2. The input for sequencing was peripheral blood, taken 28 days after the second dose of the MenACWY control vaccine. This clonotype was obtained from an adult who received the MenACWY meningococcal vaccine as a control. The CDR3 is CASSPSGGSDEQFF. Here the CDR3 DNA reads TGTGCCAGCAGTCCTAGCGGGGGGTCCGATGAGCAGTTCTTC.